This T cell receptor (beta chain) came from a study of T cells in Graves' hyperthyroidism and ophthalmopathy. CDR3 length equals 16 residues. Germline V gene sequence: CDR1 ENHRY, CDR2 SYGVKD. J lost 5 bases, V lost 3 bases, and 7 bases had no gene match. Remarks on this clonotype: Its antigen is undetermined.

TCR beta CDR3 regions were amplified from RNA. During a first-round RT-PCR of the TCR CDR3, the HTBI primer set was used. TCRdb re-called the multiplex PCR reads through MiXCR, storing one row per CDR3 protein. In the table there are 350,000 to 450,000 distinct CDR3 sequences, about 18% of which are singletons. Findings and caveats of the study: In blood, most of the thyroid clonotypes expanded above 0.001 were also present.

Sequencing was done on a sample of blood. The gene calls are TRBV10-3 and TRBJ1-3, with 10 bases that match TRBD1. The TCR sequence derives from a woman aged 25 to 45 with Graves' hyperthyroidism that later progressed to Graves' ophthalmopathy. CDR3 nucleotide sequence: TGTGCCATCAGTGAAGACAGGGGGCTTAGTAGAAACACCATATATTTT. Encoded protein: CAISEDRGLSRNTIYF.